Shown below are 2 T cell receptor beta chains from a single sample sequenced in a study of T-cell memory formation after mild COVID-19. TCRdb fed the 5' RACE reads into MiXCR, producing one record per CDR3 protein. The sample comprises 450,000 to 700,000 distinct CDR3 sequences, over 15% of which are singletons, and around 13% rests with the top ten. Specimen: PBMCs or a T cell subset sorted from them (not recorded which). These receptors were taken from an adult woman who had mild COVID-19 (a few samples of this study predate the infection). Cell type and time point are not known.

V and J are TRBV7-9 and TRBJ2-7; D uncertain. The CDR3 spans 14 residues. Germline lookup yields CDR1 SEHNR and CDR2 FQNEAQ (reference sequence). V was cut by 1 base and J by 1 base, with 8 bases left in between. DNA for the CDR3: TGTGCCAGCAGCTTAGTCCATGAATCCTACGAGCAGTACTTC. Translation: CASSLVHESYEQYF.

This clonotype appeared many times. The chain has TRBV20-1 and TRBJ1-1; 10 positions match TRBD1. Losses at the gene ends were 5 bases for V and 7 bases for J; bases not matched to a gene: 10. Germline CDR1 reads DFQATT; CDR2 reads SNEGSKA (reference sequence). This CDR3 has 14 amino acids. CDR3 amino acids: CSAGRQGAVGEAFF. CDR3 bases: TGCAGTGCTGGACGACAGGGGGCCGTGGGTGAAGCTTTCTTT.